Each of the 27 T cell receptor beta chains below was sequenced from the same sample in a study of T cells in Graves' hyperthyroidism and ophthalmopathy (dated by TCRdb to between 2019 and 2020). Library preparation was by multiplex PCR. Sequencing took place on an Illumina HiSeq 2000. Amplification of TCR beta CDR3 regions was carried out from RNA transcripts. The first round of RT-PCR for the TCR CDR3 was performed with the HTBI primer set and the Qiagen OneStep RT-PCR kit. TCRdb took the public reads, trimmed them with fastp at Q25, ran MiXCR for clone calling and kept in-frame beta chains. For every CDR3 protein sequence, its rows merge into one entry that carries the most common genes and DNA. This sample holds over 650,000 distinct CDR3 sequences; around 15% were observed only once. The top ten clones comprise around 7.7% of the sample. Specimen: blood. The receptors originated from a man between 18 and 35 years old with Graves' hyperthyroidism.

The chain couples TRBV19 to TRBJ2-1; 9 bases map to TRBD2. The V gene's germline CDR1 is LNHDA and CDR2 SQIVND (reference sequence). V was clipped by 3 bases and J by 8 bases; unmatched bases: 8. This CDR3 comprises 15 residues. In DNA, the CDR3 is TGTGCCAGTAGTATTAAGAGCGGGAGGCGAGATGAGCAGTTCTTC. This translates into CASSIKSGRRDEQFF.

The chain recombines TRBV2 with TRBJ2-2; D is perhaps TRBD1 (6 bases). V was cut by 6 bases and J by 4 bases, with 15 bases left in between. Per the germline V gene, CDR1 is SNHLY and CDR2 is FYNNEI. This CDR3 is 15 amino acids long. The CDR3 sequence: CASRVTGRGTGELFF. CDR3 sequence (DNA): TGTGCCAGCAGGGTAACAGGGCGCGGCACCGGGGAGCTGTTTTTT.

Ten or more counts support this clonotype. This chain uses TRBV29-1 with TRBJ1-1; the match to TRBD1 covers 8 bases. This CDR3 has 12 residues. With V trimmed by 6 bases and J by 8 bases, 8 bases remained unmatched. From germline, CDR1 is SQVTM and CDR2 ANQGSEA. The CDR3 nucleotides are TGCAGCGTGGACACCGGGACAGGCGAAGCTTTCTTT. Residues: CSVDTGTGEAFF.

This clonotype was found many times. The J gene is TRBJ2-2, the V gene TRBV28, with a weak D call TRBD1 (5 bases). Germline-derived CDR1 and CDR2 are MDHEN and SYDVKM. The CDR3 is made up of 13 amino acids. V dropped 3 bases and J dropped 6 bases, with 8 bases sitting between them. CDR3 nucleotides: TGTGCCAGCAGTTTGATAGGGGCCGGGGAGCTGTTTTTT. Encoded protein: CASSLIGAGELFF.

This clonotype came up many times. CDR3 in DNA: TGTGCCAGCAGCTACGACACCACTGAAGCTTTCTTT. Its protein is CASSYDTTEAFF. The chain employs TRBV7-2 and TRBJ1-1; D call uncertain. Germline V gene data show CDR1 as SGHTA and CDR2 as FQGNSA. Between the trimmed V and J ends, which lost 4 bases and 4 bases, there was a span of 7 bases. The CDR3 loop spans 12 amino acids.

This clonotype was counted at least ten times. The chain couples TRBV12-5 to TRBJ2-1; D is undetermined. Trimming shortened V by 3 bases and J by 5 bases, and 5 bases separated the two germline ends. This CDR3 region has 12 residues. In germline, CDR1 is LGHNT, CDR2 FRNRAP. CDR3: CASGFGNNEQFF. CDR3 sequence (DNA): TGTGCTAGTGGTTTTGGCAACAATGAGCAGTTCTTC.

The J gene is TRBJ2-7, the V gene TRBV7-9; TRBD2 agrees at 7 bases. Looked up from germline, CDR1 is SEHNR and CDR2 is FQNEAQ (reference sequence). V was pared by 4 bases and J by 3 bases, with 6 bases of the junction left unmatched. The CDR3 totals 14 residues. DNA of the CDR3: TGTGCCAGCAGCTCCAGGGAGGGGTACTACGAGCAGTACTTC. This sequence encodes CASSSREGYYEQYF.

CDR3 protein: CASSLQSGIYNEQFF. The CDR3 nucleotides read TGCGCCAGCAGCTTGCAGAGCGGGATCTACAATGAGCAGTTCTTC. The V and J genes are TRBV5-1 and TRBJ2-1; 7 bases line up with TRBD2. Germline trimming cut 1 base from V and 3 bases from J; bases unmatched to any gene: 4. Per the germline V gene, CDR1 is SGHRS and CDR2 is YFSETQ. The CDR3 totals 15 residues.

This clonotype was detected ten times or more. The V and J genes are TRBV20-1 and TRBJ2-7, with 7 bases lining up with TRBD1. V trimming: 0 bases; J trimming: 0 bases; junction bases outside the gene matches: 2. Looked up from germline, CDR1 is DFQATT and CDR2 is SNEGSKA (reference sequence). The CDR3 loop spans 14 amino acids. The CDR3 reads CSARDRTGSYEQYF. The CDR3 DNA sequence: TGCAGTGCTAGAGATCGGACAGGCTCCTACGAGCAGTACTTC.

This clonotype occurred a few times. Its ends do not fully match the called genes, so a read error is possible. The chain joins TRBV10-3 to TRBJ2-3; the match to TRBD2 covers 7 bases. The CDR3 sequence is 14 residues long. Germline V gives CDR1 ENHRY, CDR2 SYGVKD. The CDR3 loop reads CASSVSGKSGTQYF. CDR3 sequence (DNA): TGTGCCAGCAGTGTGAGCGGGAAATCGGGTACGCAGTATTTT.

V usage is TRBV9 and J usage is TRBJ1-4; 8 positions agree with TRBD1. Germline V CDR1 and CDR2: SGDLS, YYNGEE. The CDR3 is 20 residues long. V dropped 0 bases and J dropped 3; count of bases not matched to a gene: 16. The CDR3 spells CASSVDPTGGGFGANEKLFF. The DNA of the CDR3 is TGTGCCAGCAGCGTAGACCCCACAGGGGGAGGATTTGGAGCTAATGAAAAACTGTTTTTT.

This clonotype was recorded a few times. Germline is not matched at one junction end, which may reflect a read error. V and J are TRBV5-8 and TRBJ2-1, with D uncertain. Germline V gene data show CDR1 as SGHTS and CDR2 as YDEGEE. The CDR3 has 14 amino acids. This CDR3 reads CAGSLTWGSNEQFF. The CDR3 DNA reads as TGTGCCGGCAGCCTCACGTGGGGAAGCAATGAGCAGTTCTTC.

In this sample, this clonotype turned up many times. This chain links TRBV7-6 with TRBJ2-2; no firm D call. Germline CDR1 is SGHVS and CDR2 is FNYEAQ. CDR3 size: 13 residues. V lost 6 bases and J lost 6, with 11 bases in between. CDR3 residues: CASRPAVPGELFF. The CDR3 DNA reads TGTGCCAGCAGGCCAGCAGTCCCCGGGGAGCTGTTTTTT.

V usage is TRBV4-2 and J usage is TRBJ2-3, with 10 bases that match TRBD1. Trimming took 2 bases from V and 4 from J; bases not matched to a gene: 6. This CDR3 contains 16 residues. Per germline, CDR1 LGHNA and CDR2 YNFKEQ. The CDR3 is CASSQPTGGLPDTQYF. CDR3 DNA sequence: TGTGCCAGCAGCCAACCGACAGGGGGCTTACCAGATACGCAGTATTTT.

This clonotype was seen a handful of times. The chain couples TRBV18 to TRBJ2-7, with D maybe TRBD1 (5 bases). Germline CDR1 is KGHSH and CDR2 is LQKENI. The CDR3 has 13 residues. The ends were cut back, 4 bases at V and 5 bases at J, with 12 bases in the middle. The CDR3 DNA sequence: TGTGCCAGCTCACGGGCAGGGAAGAACGAGCAGTACTTC. The encoded protein is CASSRAGKNEQYF.

The J gene is TRBJ1-3, the V gene TRBV28, with TRBD1 identical over 9 bases. The CDR3 contains 16 residues. Germline V CDR1 and CDR2: MDHEN, SYDVKM. V was clipped by 7 bases and J by 1 base; unmatched bases: 8. CDR3 loop: CASTTEGQGSGNTIYF. The CDR3 coding sequence is TGTGCCAGCACCACGGAAGGACAGGGGTCTGGAAACACCATATATTTT.

This clonotype was seen more than once but under ten times. The rearrangement uses TRBV7-2 and TRBJ2-1; 10 bases map to TRBD2. The germline V gene has CDR1 SGHTA and CDR2 FQGNSA. V was clipped by 5 bases and J by 6 bases; unmatched bases: 7. The CDR3 covers 15 residues. The CDR3 reads CASSPWASGGNEQFF. The CDR3 nucleotides are TGTGCCAGCAGCCCCTGGGCTAGCGGGGGCAATGAGCAGTTCTTC.

This clonotype was detected ten times or more. The chain joins TRBV7-3 to TRBJ2-3, with D possibly TRBD2 on 5 matching bases. Germline values: CDR1 SGHTA, CDR2 FQGTGA. The CDR3 runs 12 residues. V dropped 3 bases and J dropped 8 bases, with 9 bases sitting between them. CDR3 DNA: TGTGCCAGCAGCTTCCCGGGATCTACGCAGTATTTT. It translates to CASSFPGSTQYF.

This clonotype was recorded many times. The chain combines TRBV2 with TRBJ1-5; D is unclear. Per germline, CDR1 SNHLY and CDR2 FYNNEI. Trimming took 3 bases from V and 9 from J, leaving 18 bases between them. The CDR3 totals 15 residues. In DNA, the CDR3 is TGTGCCAGCAGTGAGGCGTCGGCGGGGATATGGCCCCAGCATTTT. This translates into CASSEASAGIWPQHF.

This clonotype occurred many times. The chain couples TRBV12-3 or TRBV12-4 to TRBJ2-3; D is possibly TRBD1 (5 bases). CDR3 length equals 13 residues. V was clipped by 7 bases and J by 2 bases, with 10 bases between them. CDR3: CASIAGYTDTQYF. CDR3 nucleotides: TGTGCCAGCATCGCAGGGTACACAGATACGCAGTATTTT.

The chain uses TRBV4-1 and TRBJ2-3, with D perhaps matching TRBD2 (6 bases). CDR3 length: 16 amino acids. Germline CDR1 MGHRA, CDR2 YSYEKL. Trimming took 0 bases from V and 11 from J, leaving 21 bases between them. CDR3 DNA: TGCGCCAGCAGCCAAGACCGCGGGACTCCGCCGGGGATGCAGTATTTT. This translates into CASSQDRGTPPGMQYF.

Many counts were recorded for this clonotype. The J gene is TRBJ2-3, the V gene TRBV28, with 12 bases lining up with TRBD2. The V segment lost 8 bases and the J segment 3 bases; nucleotides outside the gene matches: 6. The CDR3 length is 15 residues. Germline values: CDR1 MDHEN, CDR2 SYDVKM. The CDR3 sequence is CASGSSGRATDTQYF. As DNA, the CDR3 is TGTGCCAGCGGTTCTAGCGGGAGGGCGACAGATACGCAGTATTTT.

The rearrangement uses TRBV4-3 and TRBJ1-6; no definite D call. The germline CDR1 and CDR2 sequences are LGHNA and YSLEER. This CDR3 is 15 amino acids long. The V gene lost 1 base and the J gene lost 11 bases, with 15 bases spanning the gap. The CDR3 here is CASSQGERGETPLHF. The CDR3 DNA reads as TGCGCCAGCAGCCAAGGGGAGCGGGGTGAAACACCCCTCCACTTT.

Note on this clonotype: A much larger clone lies one base from this, so it may be a read error. The rearrangement joins TRBV28 to TRBJ2-7; D may correspond to TRBD1 or TRBD2 (6 bases each). Per the germline V gene, CDR1 is MDHEN and CDR2 is SYDVKM. This CDR3 is 14 amino acids long. V was pared by 6 bases and J by 0 bases, with 12 bases between. CDR3 loop: CASRSGDISYEQYF. The CDR3 bases are TGTGCCAGCAGATCGGGGGACATCTCCTACGAGCAGTACTTC.

This clonotype came up a few times. At one end, the junction sequence differs from germline, possibly due to a read error. The V and J genes are TRBV27 and TRBJ2-3; 11 bases match TRBD1. The germline V gene has CDR1 MNHEY and CDR2 SMNVEV (reference sequence). This CDR3 has 16 amino acids. The CDR3: CASREAGDRGADTQYF. The CDR3 bases are TGCGCCAGCAGAGAAGCAGGGGACAGGGGGGCAGATACGCAGTATTTT.

This clonotype occurred many times. The V call is TRBV28, the J call TRBJ2-1; D is tentatively TRBD1 or TRBD2 (5 bases each). CDR1 MDHEN and CDR2 SYDVKM come from the germline V gene. The CDR3 sequence is 15 residues long. Trimming cost V 6 bases and J 6 bases, with 18 bases left between them. CDR3 in amino acids: CASSSGTPMGNEQFF. The CDR3 region has the DNA TGTGCCAGCAGCTCCGGGACCCCTATGGGCAATGAGCAGTTCTTC. The full variable domain, completed using reference TRBV28 and TRBJ2-1, is DVKVTQSSRYLVKRTGEKVFLECVQDMDHENMFWYRQDPGLGLRLIYFSYDVKMKEKGDIPEGYSVSREKKERFSLILESASTNQTSMYLCASSSGTPMGNEQFFGPGTRLTVL.

The gene calls are TRBV19 and TRBJ1-1; 8 positions agree with TRBD1. The CDR3 runs 14 residues. The V and J ends lost 4 bases and 7 bases, in that order; junction bases with no gene match: 8. The germline gives CDR1 LNHDA, CDR2 SQIVND (reference sequence). The CDR3 loop reads CASSTGQGRGEAFF. The CDR3 coding sequence is TGTGCCAGTAGTACAGGACAGGGTAGGGGTGAAGCTTTCTTT.